The 18 T cell receptor beta chains given below trace back to one sample, sequenced in a study of spatial heterogeneity in lung cancer. Time point meaning: sample taken at primary tumor resection. No cell sorting; template was whole RNA from tumor, lung tissue or PBMC. TCRdb processed the 5' RACE reads anew with MiXCR; each CDR3 protein has one entry. The sample lists roughly 10,000 distinct CDR3 sequences; less than 4% were seen once. This specimen was PBMCs, taken at surgery. The receptors here all came from a female donor with early-stage non-small cell lung cancer.

Many counts were recorded for this clonotype. Since it is a stray read in a library aimed at alpha chains, this beta chain has a size that is not meaningful. The gene calls are TRBV9 and TRBJ1-4, with 8 bases that match TRBD1. This CDR3 spans 15 amino acids. J was trimmed by 7 bases and V by 4 bases; bases with no gene match: 9. Germline loops: CDR1 SGDLS, CDR2 YYNGEE. CDR3 DNA sequence: TGTGCCAGCAGCACCCCAGGGGGCGGCGGTGAAAAACTGTTTTTT. It translates to CASSTPGGGGEKLFF.

This clonotype was counted ten times or more. In a library made to pick up alpha chains, this beta chain is a stray read with a size that means little. The chain combines TRBV20-1 with TRBJ1-5; maybe TRBD1 (5 bases). CDR3 length: 12 residues. CDR1 and CDR2 (germline): DFQATT, SNEGSKA (reference sequence). V shed 1 base and J shed 5 bases, with 6 bases lying between them. For the CDR3, the DNA is TGCAGTGCTAGAGTAGGGGATCAGCCCCAGCATTTT. Amino acid sequence: CSARVGDQPQHF.

This clonotype was recorded many times. A library prepared for alpha chains yielded this beta chain as an off-target read; its size is of little meaning. This sequence joins TRBV6-5 and TRBJ2-3; D possibly matches TRBD1 or TRBD2 (5 bases each). This CDR3 is built from 13 residues. The V end was cut by 7 bases, the J end by 7 bases, with 15 bases between. CDR1 is MNHEY and CDR2 is SVGAGI in the germline V gene. CDR3 sequence (DNA): TGTGCCAGCACCCGGGACGGACCTTATACGCAGTATTTT. It encodes CASTRDGPYTQYF.

Turning to this clonotype: Since a much larger clone is just one base distant, this may be a read error. The library was built for alpha chains, so this beta chain is an off-target read and its size means little. The chain combines TRBV6-1 with TRBJ2-2; TRBD2 might be the D (6 bases). Deletions cut 2 bases from V and 6 bases from J, with 10 bases between. Germline V CDR1 and CDR2: MNHNS, SASEGT. The CDR3 extends over 14 amino acids. The CDR3: CASSEWGEPGELFF. CDR3 DNA sequence: TGTGCCAGCAGTGAATGGGGGGAACCCGGGGAGCTGTTTTTT.

This clonotype was counted ten times or more. The library was prepared for alpha chains; this beta chain is a stray read, so its frequency means little. The CDR3, as DNA: TGTGCCACCAGTGACTCTTCGGAGCCCCAGCATTTT. Amino acids: CATSDSSEPQHF. The chain carries TRBV24-1 and TRBJ1-5; D uncertain. Germline values: CDR1 KGHDR, CDR2 SFDVKD. The V gene lost 4 bases and the J gene lost 8 bases, with 8 bases spanning the gap. CDR3 length: 12 residues.

In its sample, this clonotype was seen many times. This beta chain is a stray sequence in a library constructed for alpha chains; its clone size is not meaningful. The chain recombines TRBV12-3 or TRBV12-4 with TRBJ2-1; 12 bases are shared with TRBD2. Trimming took 3 bases from V and 8 from J; bases not matched to a gene: 5. This CDR3 comprises 15 residues. CDR3 bases: TGTGCCAGCAGTTTCCTAGCGGGGGGGCCGGATGAGCAGTTCTTC. Amino acids: CASSFLAGGPDEQFF.

In its sample, this clonotype was seen many times. This beta chain represents an off-target read in a library built for alpha chains; its size is of limited meaning. The chain combines TRBV6-4 with TRBJ1-2; D not certain. Germline loops: CDR1 MRHNA, CDR2 SNTAGT. The CDR3 consists of 10 residues. The V and J ends lost 9 bases and 6 bases respectively, with 8 bases between them. Here the CDR3 reads CASRIHGYTF. The CDR3 DNA reads TGTGCCAGTCGCATCCATGGCTACACCTTC.

This clonotype has a count of ten or more. The size of this beta chain means little, since it is a stray read in a library made for alpha chains. This chain links TRBV20-1 with TRBJ2-7; D may be TRBD2 (6 bases). The CDR3 is made up of 15 amino acids. Germline CDR1 and CDR2: DFQATT and SNEGSKA (reference sequence). The V gene lost 5 bases and the J gene lost 1 base, with 18 bases spanning the gap. The CDR3 is CSAQQGRGPSYEQYF. The DNA for the CDR3 is TGCAGTGCTCAACAAGGGCGGGGACCATCCTACGAGCAGTACTTC.

Of note for this clonotype: Because this beta chain is a stray read in a library intended to capture alpha chains, its abundance should not be given much weight. The chain is built from TRBV27 and TRBJ1-5, with D tentatively TRBD1 (5 bases). This CDR3 spans 15 amino acids. V was pared by 5 bases and J by 6 bases, with 17 bases between. CDR1 is MNHEY and CDR2 is SMNVEV in the germline V gene (reference sequence). Here the CDR3 reads CASSPSWGGSQPQHF. The DNA for the CDR3 is TGTGCCAGCAGTCCGTCGTGGGGCGGGAGTCAGCCCCAGCATTTT.

This clonotype came up a few times. This beta chain appears as a stray read in a library generated for alpha chains; its size is not informative. V and J are TRBV14 and TRBJ1-6; 8 bases fit TRBD1. CDR1 SGHDN and CDR2 FVKESK come from the germline V gene. The V gene end was trimmed by 4 bases and the J gene end by 0 bases; junction bases not matched to a gene: 8. The CDR3 runs to 18 residues. The CDR3 region is CASSPGTGTGSYNSPLHF. DNA of the CDR3: TGTGCCAGCAGCCCCGGGACAGGCACCGGCTCCTATAATTCACCCCTCCACTTT.

This clonotype was detected ten times or more. This beta chain lies outside the target of a library built for alpha chains; its clone size means little. This chain links TRBV9 with TRBJ2-1, with unresolved D. The V gene's germline CDR1 is SGDLS and CDR2 YYNGEE. The CDR3 is made up of 14 amino acids. Trimming left V 0 bases short and J 9 bases short, with 13 bases between. Here the CDR3 reads CASSVGVSLGEQFF. CDR3 DNA: TGTGCCAGCAGCGTAGGGGTTAGTCTAGGTGAGCAGTTCTTC.

In its sample, this clonotype was seen many times. This beta chain represents an off-target read in a library built for alpha chains; its size is of limited meaning. The chain combines TRBV7-7 with TRBJ2-5; no firm D call. The CDR3 contains 17 residues. V was trimmed by 0 bases and J by 3 bases, leaving 17 bases between them. In germline, CDR1 is SSHAT, CDR2 FNYEAQ (reference sequence). CDR3 residues: CASSLALTSKGKETQYF. CDR3 coding DNA: TGTGCCAGCAGCTTAGCCTTGACAAGCAAGGGTAAAGAGACCCAGTACTTC. The variable domain in full, with the rest retrieved from reference TRBV7-7 and TRBJ2-5, is GAGVSQSPRYKVTKRGQDVTLRCDPISSHATLYWYQQALGQGPEFLTYFNYEAQPDKSGLPSDRFSAERPEGSISTLTIQRTEQRDSAMYRCASSLALTSKGKETQYFGPGTRLLVL.

In its sample, this clonotype ranks as medium-sized. This beta chain appears as a stray read in a library generated for alpha chains; its size is not informative. This chain connects TRBV5-1 to TRBJ2-2; TRBD1 matches at 7 bases. The trim removed 0 bases at V and 0 bases at J, leaving 2 bases unmatched. This CDR3 has 16 amino acids. Germline-derived CDR1 and CDR2 are SGHRS and YFSETQ. CDR3 DNA sequence: TGCGCCAGCAGCTTGGACAGGGGTGCGAACACCGGGGAGCTGTTTTTT. Translated, it gives CASSLDRGANTGELFF.

By its share, this clonotype is medium-sized. Within a library made for alpha chains, this beta chain is off target, and its count is uninformative. The chain uses TRBV27 and TRBJ1-1, with TRBD1 matching 11 bases. With V trimmed by 5 bases and J by 4 bases, 3 bases remained unmatched. Germline values: CDR1 MNHEY, CDR2 SMNVEV (reference sequence). The CDR3 totals 14 residues. The CDR3 loop is CASSTGTGGTEAFF. In DNA form, the CDR3 reads TGTGCCAGCAGTACCGGGACAGGGGGCACTGAAGCTTTCTTT.

This clonotype was seen many times. The size of this beta chain means little, since it is a stray read in a library made for alpha chains. The chain is built from TRBV4-2 and TRBJ2-1; D possibly matches TRBD1 or TRBD2 (5 bases each). With 4 bases removed from V and 5 bases from J, the gap between germline ends came to 15 bases. The CDR3 covers 15 residues. CDR1 is LGHNA and CDR2 is YNFKEQ in the germline V gene. The CDR3 sequence: CASSPPGAGHNEQFF. The DNA for the CDR3 is TGTGCCAGCAGCCCCCCCGGGGCGGGCCACAATGAGCAGTTCTTC.

This clonotype was seen many times. Because this beta chain is a stray read in a library intended to capture alpha chains, its abundance should not be given much weight. This sequence joins TRBV12-3 or TRBV12-4 and TRBJ1-4; D remains ambiguous. This CDR3 is built from 12 residues. The ends were cut back, 7 bases at V and 10 bases at J, with 13 bases in the middle. The CDR3 loop is CASTKDTGKLFF. CDR3 coding DNA: TGTGCCAGCACCAAAGACACCGGAAAACTGTTTTTT.

This clonotype is large by share. Because the library targeted alpha chains, this beta chain is an off-target read whose size means little. V and J are TRBV29-1 and TRBJ1-2, with a weak D call TRBD1 (5 bases). Per the germline V gene, CDR1 is SQVTM and CDR2 is ANQGSEA. Trimming pared 5 bases from V and 8 bases from J, leaving 18 bases between. This CDR3 spans 13 amino acids. CDR3 DNA: TGCAGCGTTCCCCTCTCTTCAGGGTACGGCTACACCTTC. It encodes CSVPLSSGYGYTF.

This clonotype appeared many times. This beta chain lies outside the target of a library built for alpha chains; its clone size means little. J is TRBJ2-7 and V is TRBV28, with TRBD1 as a possible D gene (6 bases). Germline loops: CDR1 MDHEN, CDR2 SYDVKM. This CDR3 region has 14 residues. The germline V and J ends were trimmed by 6 bases and 3 bases, with 15 bases remaining between them. CDR3 sequence: CASREPGQNYEQYF. CDR3 coding DNA: TGTGCCAGCAGAGAGCCGGGACAAAACTACGAGCAGTACTTC.